The 26 T cell receptor beta chains below were found in one sample sequenced in a study of CXCR3-negative and CXCR3-positive naive CD8 T cells. All TRB cDNA libraries came from 5' RACE performed with UMI labels. TCRdb reprocessed the 5' RACE reads; each CDR3 protein has one entry and no DNA is given. The sample table sets out about 48,000 distinct CDR3 sequences. Input material: memory CD8+ T cells from blood. Receptors were obtained from a human donor in good health. Some clones in this sample may be carry-over from other donors' samples.

The chain has TRBV28 and TRBJ2-1; absent DNA, TCRdb's TRBD1 call cannot be checked. CDR1 is MDHEN, CDR2 SYDVKM, per germline. The CDR3 is made up of 19 amino acids. The CDR3 sequence: CASSLDRGTGPKRGNEQFF.

The chain uses TRBV3-1 and TRBJ2-7. The CDR3 has 12 amino acids. Germline V gives CDR1 LGHDT, CDR2 YNNKEL (reference sequence). The CDR3 sequence: CASSLQDTEQYF.

V usage is TRBV7-9 and J usage is TRBJ2-1; lacking DNA, the TRBD2 call made by TCRdb goes unchecked. CDR1 SEHNR and CDR2 FQNEAQ come from the germline V gene (reference sequence). The CDR3 length is 16 residues. The CDR3 sequence is CASSLTSGRADNEQFF.

The V and J genes are TRBV28 and TRBJ2-7; lacking DNA, the TRBD2 call made by TCRdb goes unchecked. This CDR3 region has 17 residues. CDR1 is MDHEN and CDR2 is SYDVKM in the germline V gene. The CDR3 protein is CASSLTGLAGLSYEQYF. Complete variable domain (other parts from reference TRBV28 and TRBJ2-7): DVKVTQSSRYLVKRTGEKVFLECVQDMDHENMFWYRQDPGLGLRLIYFSYDVKMKEKGDIPEGYSVSREKKERFSLILESASTNQTSMYLCASSLTGLAGLSYEQYFGPGTRLTVT.

CDR3 sequence: CASSIMTSGSSYEQYF. This chain links TRBV6-2 or TRBV6-3 with TRBJ2-7; TCRdb indicates TRBD2, and absent DNA this call remains unverified. The CDR3 is 16 residues long. Germline loops: CDR1 MNHEY, CDR2 SVGEGT.

The chain combines TRBV29-1 with TRBJ2-3; TCRdb names TRBD1, which stays unverified in the absence of DNA. CDR3 size: 18 residues. Per the germline V gene, CDR1 is SQVTM and CDR2 is ANQGSEA. The CDR3: CSVEVTGISGSSLDTQYF.

The chain uses TRBV28 and TRBJ2-5. The CDR3 length is 13 residues. Germline CDR1 and CDR2: MDHEN and SYDVKM. This chain's CDR3 is CASRKWNSETQYF.

The rearrangement uses TRBV9 and TRBJ1-2. There are 12 residues in the CDR3. Germline lookup yields CDR1 SGDLS and CDR2 YYNGEE. CDR3 residues: CASSVGKEGYTF.

CDR3 in amino acids: CASSLGAGQPQHF. The J gene is TRBJ1-5, the V gene TRBV7-3; the TCRdb D gene call, TRBD1, has no DNA to confirm it. The germline CDR1 and CDR2 sequences are SGHTA and FQGTGA. The CDR3 length is 13 residues.

This chain connects TRBV7-9 to TRBJ2-1; TCRdb's D call, TRBD2, is unchecked because there is no DNA. CDR1 SEHNR and CDR2 FQNEAQ come from the germline V gene (reference sequence). The CDR3 contains 16 residues. The CDR3 region is CASSQRLAGPWDEQFF.

The chain has TRBV6-2 or TRBV6-3 and TRBJ2-7; lacking DNA, the TRBD1 call made by TCRdb goes unchecked. The CDR3 spans 15 residues. Germline V gives CDR1 MNHEY, CDR2 SVGEGT. The CDR3 reads CASTMTGVGDYEQYF.

The rearrangement links TRBV5-5 to TRBJ1-1. This CDR3 contains 12 residues. Germline values: CDR1 SGHKS, CDR2 YYEKEE (reference sequence). CDR3 protein: CASSYGNTEAFF.

This sequence joins TRBV7-2 and TRBJ1-2; TCRdb indicates TRBD1, and absent DNA this call remains unverified. CDR1 and CDR2 from the germline V gene are SGHTA and FQGNSA. The CDR3 has 13 residues. CDR3 loop: CASSRVTGSGYTF.

J is TRBJ2-2 and V is TRBV7-9; there is no DNA to check the TCRdb D call of TRBD2. In germline, CDR1 is SEHNR, CDR2 FQNEAQ (reference sequence). The CDR3 extends over 17 amino acids. CDR3 sequence: CASSEGRAGVHTGELFF.

The rearrangement joins TRBV27 to TRBJ2-1. CDR3 size: 15 residues. Germline V lookup: CDR1 MNHEY, CDR2 SMNVEV (reference sequence). The CDR3 loop is CASSLSPRPFNEQFF.

The chain carries TRBV6-2 or TRBV6-3 and TRBJ2-2; TCRdb outputs TRBD1, but without DNA this stays unchecked. CDR1 and CDR2 (germline): MNHEY, SVGEGT. The CDR3 spans 16 residues. This chain's CDR3 is CASSYLSPASGGELFF.

The chain combines TRBV5-1 with TRBJ2-7; there is no DNA to check the TCRdb D call of TRBD2. The CDR3 is 17 amino acids. The V gene's germline CDR1 is SGHRS and CDR2 YFSETQ. Here the CDR3 reads CASSLTSGQLQSYEQYF.

The V and J genes are TRBV5-1 and TRBJ2-2; with no DNA, the TCRdb D assignment of TRBD1 cannot be verified. This CDR3 region has 15 residues. Germline V lookup: CDR1 SGHRS, CDR2 YFSETQ. The CDR3 sequence: CASSLGDLDTGELFF.

The rearrangement uses TRBV7-2 and TRBJ1-6. The CDR3 has 12 residues. Germline CDR1 and CDR2: SGHTA and FQGNSA. CDR3 sequence: CASSPGGAPLHF.

The genes are TRBV7-6 and TRBJ2-3; TCRdb designates TRBD1, a call that cannot be tested without DNA. The CDR3 sequence is 14 residues long. Germline assignment: CDR1 SGHVS and CDR2 FNYEAQ. CDR3 region: CASSLFGGTDTQYF.

This rearrangement joins TRBV20-1 to TRBJ2-7; with no DNA, the TCRdb D assignment of TRBD2 cannot be verified. This CDR3 spans 13 amino acids. The germline gives CDR1 DFQATT, CDR2 SNEGSKA (reference sequence). CDR3 loop: CSASPREGPGQYF.

The chain joins TRBV9 to TRBJ2-3; without DNA, the TCRdb call of TRBD1 cannot be checked. CDR3 length equals 16 residues. Germline lookup yields CDR1 SGDLS and CDR2 YYNGEE. The CDR3 sequence is CASSGPGTTSTDTQYF.

The chain joins TRBV29-1 to TRBJ1-1. The CDR3 covers 11 residues. CDR1 is SQVTM and CDR2 is ANQGSEA in the germline V gene. The chain's CDR3 is CSVGEGTEAFF.

V usage is TRBV29-1 and J usage is TRBJ2-2; TCRdb's assignment of TRBD2 cannot be checked, as there is no DNA. The CDR3 is 13 amino acids. Germline V lookup: CDR1 SQVTM, CDR2 ANQGSEA. CDR3 residues: CSVPSGIGGELFF.

The V gene is TRBV14, the J gene TRBJ1-1. CDR1 and CDR2 from the germline V gene are SGHDN and FVKESK. The CDR3 is 13 residues long. The CDR3 loop reads CASSRLENTEAFF.

The chain couples TRBV4-1 to TRBJ1-1; TCRdb's assignment of TRBD1 cannot be checked, as there is no DNA. The CDR3 spans 13 residues. The germline V gene has CDR1 MGHRA and CDR2 YSYEKL. Here the CDR3 reads CASSPIGGTEAFF.